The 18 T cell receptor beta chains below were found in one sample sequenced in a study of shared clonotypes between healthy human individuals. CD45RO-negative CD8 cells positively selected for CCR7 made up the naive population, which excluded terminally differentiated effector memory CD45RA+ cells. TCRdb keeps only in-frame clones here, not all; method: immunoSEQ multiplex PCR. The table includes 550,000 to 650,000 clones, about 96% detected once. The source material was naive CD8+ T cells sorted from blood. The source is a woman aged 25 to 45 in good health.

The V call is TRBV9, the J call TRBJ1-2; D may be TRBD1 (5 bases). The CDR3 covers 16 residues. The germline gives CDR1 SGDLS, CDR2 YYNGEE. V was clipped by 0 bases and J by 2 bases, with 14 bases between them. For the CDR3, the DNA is TGTGCCAGCAGCGTAGGGACACGGATCCTGAACTATGGCTACACCTTC. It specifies CASSVGTRILNYGYTF.

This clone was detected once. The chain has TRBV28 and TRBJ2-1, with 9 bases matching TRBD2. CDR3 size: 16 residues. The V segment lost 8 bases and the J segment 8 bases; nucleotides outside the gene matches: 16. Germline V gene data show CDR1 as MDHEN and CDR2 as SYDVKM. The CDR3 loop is CASAKSAGGGSDEQFF. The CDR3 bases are TGTGCCAGCGCAAAGTCAGCGGGAGGCGGGAGCGATGAGCAGTTCTTC. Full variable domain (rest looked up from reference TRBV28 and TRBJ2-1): DVKVTQSSRYLVKRTGEKVFLECVQDMDHENMFWYRQDPGLGLRLIYFSYDVKMKEKGDIPEGYSVSREKKERFSLILESASTNQTSMYLCASAKSAGGGSDEQFFGPGTRLTVL.

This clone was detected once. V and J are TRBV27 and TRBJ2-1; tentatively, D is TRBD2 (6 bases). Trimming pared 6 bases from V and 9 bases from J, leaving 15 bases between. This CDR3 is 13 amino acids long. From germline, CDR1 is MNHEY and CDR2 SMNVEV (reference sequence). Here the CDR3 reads CASRVGLAFEQFF. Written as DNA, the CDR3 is TGTGCCAGCAGGGTGGGCCTAGCGTTTGAGCAGTTCTTC.

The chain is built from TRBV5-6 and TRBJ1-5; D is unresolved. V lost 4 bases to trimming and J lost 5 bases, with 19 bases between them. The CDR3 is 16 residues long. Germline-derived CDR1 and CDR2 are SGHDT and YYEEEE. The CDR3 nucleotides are TGTGCCAGCAGCATTGGACCCCCCAGCGACTATCAGCCCCAGCATTTT. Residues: CASSIGPPSDYQPQHF.

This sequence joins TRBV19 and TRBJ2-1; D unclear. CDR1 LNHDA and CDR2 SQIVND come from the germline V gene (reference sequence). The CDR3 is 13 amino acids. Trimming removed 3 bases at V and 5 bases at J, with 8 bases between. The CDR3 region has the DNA TGTGCCAGTAGTATTGAGCCGCACAATGAGCAGTTCTTC. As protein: CASSIEPHNEQFF.

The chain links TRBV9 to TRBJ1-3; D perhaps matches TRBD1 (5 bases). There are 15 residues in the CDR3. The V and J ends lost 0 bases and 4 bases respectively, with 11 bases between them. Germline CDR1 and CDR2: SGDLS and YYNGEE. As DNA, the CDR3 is TGTGCCAGCAGCGTAGCGGGGGTTCCCGGAAACACCATATATTTT. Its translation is CASSVAGVPGNTIYF.

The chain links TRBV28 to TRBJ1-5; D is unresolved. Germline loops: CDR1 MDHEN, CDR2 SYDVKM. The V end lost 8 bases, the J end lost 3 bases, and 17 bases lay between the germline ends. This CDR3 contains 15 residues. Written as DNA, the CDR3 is TGTGCCAGCGGGATAACCGGAGGCTACAATCAGCCCCAGCATTTT. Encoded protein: CASGITGGYNQPQHF. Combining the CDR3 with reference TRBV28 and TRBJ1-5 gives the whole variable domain DVKVTQSSRYLVKRTGEKVFLECVQDMDHENMFWYRQDPGLGLRLIYFSYDVKMKEKGDIPEGYSVSREKKERFSLILESASTNQTSMYLCASGITGGYNQPQHFGDGTRLSIL.

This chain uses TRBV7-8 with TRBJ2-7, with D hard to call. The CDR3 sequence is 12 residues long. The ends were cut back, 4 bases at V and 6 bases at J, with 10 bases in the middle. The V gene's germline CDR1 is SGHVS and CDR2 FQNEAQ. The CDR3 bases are TGTGCCAGCAGCTCGGACCCGACCGAGCAGTACTTC. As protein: CASSSDPTEQYF.

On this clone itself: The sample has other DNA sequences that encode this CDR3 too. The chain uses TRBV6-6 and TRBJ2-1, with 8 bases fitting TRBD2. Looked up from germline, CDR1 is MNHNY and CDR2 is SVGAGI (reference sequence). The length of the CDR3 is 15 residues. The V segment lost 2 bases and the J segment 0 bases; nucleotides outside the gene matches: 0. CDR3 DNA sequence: TGTGCCAGCAGTTACGGGACTAGCTCCTACAATGAGCAGTTCTTC. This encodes CASSYGTSSYNEQFF.

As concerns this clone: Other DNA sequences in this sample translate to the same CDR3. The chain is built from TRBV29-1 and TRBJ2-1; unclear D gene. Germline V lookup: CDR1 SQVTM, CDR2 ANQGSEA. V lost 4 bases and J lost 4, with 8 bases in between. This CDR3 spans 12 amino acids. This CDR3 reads CSVVVGYNEQFF. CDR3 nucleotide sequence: TGCAGCGTTGTAGTGGGTTACAATGAGCAGTTCTTC.

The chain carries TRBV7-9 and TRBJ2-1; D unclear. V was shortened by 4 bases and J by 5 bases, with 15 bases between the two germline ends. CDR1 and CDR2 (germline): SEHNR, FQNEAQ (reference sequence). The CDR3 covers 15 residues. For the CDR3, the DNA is TGTGCCAGCAGCTGGTCGCTTCCGGCAGACAATGAGCAGTTCTTC. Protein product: CASSWSLPADNEQFF.

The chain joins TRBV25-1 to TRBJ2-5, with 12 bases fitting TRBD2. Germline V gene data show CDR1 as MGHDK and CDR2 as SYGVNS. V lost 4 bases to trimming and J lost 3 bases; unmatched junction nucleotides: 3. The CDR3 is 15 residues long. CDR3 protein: CASSVLAGGKETQYF. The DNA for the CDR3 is TGTGCCAGCAGTGTACTAGCGGGAGGTAAAGAGACCCAGTACTTC.

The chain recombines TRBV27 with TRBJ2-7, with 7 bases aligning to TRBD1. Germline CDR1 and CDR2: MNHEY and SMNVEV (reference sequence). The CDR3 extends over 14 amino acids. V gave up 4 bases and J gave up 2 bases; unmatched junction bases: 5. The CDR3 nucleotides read TGTGCCAGCAGTTCCAGGGGGTCCACCTACGAGCAGTACTTC. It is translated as CASSSRGSTYEQYF.

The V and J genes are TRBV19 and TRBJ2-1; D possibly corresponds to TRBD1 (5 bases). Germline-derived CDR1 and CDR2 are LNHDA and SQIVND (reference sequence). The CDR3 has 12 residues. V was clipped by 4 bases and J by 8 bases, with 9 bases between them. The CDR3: CASSTDRHEQFF. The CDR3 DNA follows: TGTGCCAGTAGTACAGACAGACATGAGCAGTTCTTC.

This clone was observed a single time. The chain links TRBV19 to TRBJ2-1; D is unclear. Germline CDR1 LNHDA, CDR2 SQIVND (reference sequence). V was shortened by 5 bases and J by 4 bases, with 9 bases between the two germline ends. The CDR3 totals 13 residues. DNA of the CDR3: TGTGCCAGTAGTCTTATGATATACAATGAGCAGTTCTTC. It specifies CASSLMIYNEQFF.

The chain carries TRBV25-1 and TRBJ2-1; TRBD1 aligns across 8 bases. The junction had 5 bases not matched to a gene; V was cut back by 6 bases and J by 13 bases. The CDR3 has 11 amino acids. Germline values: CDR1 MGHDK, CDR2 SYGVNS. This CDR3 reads CASSPGQVQFF. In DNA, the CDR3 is TGTGCCAGCAGCCCGGGACAGGTACAGTTCTTC.

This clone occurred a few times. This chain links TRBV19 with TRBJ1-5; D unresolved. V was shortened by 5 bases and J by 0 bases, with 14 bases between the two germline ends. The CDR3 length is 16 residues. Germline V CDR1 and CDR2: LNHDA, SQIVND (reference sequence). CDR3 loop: CASSPGLKISNQPQHF. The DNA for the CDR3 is TGTGCCAGTAGTCCAGGACTGAAGATTAGCAATCAGCCCCAGCATTTT.

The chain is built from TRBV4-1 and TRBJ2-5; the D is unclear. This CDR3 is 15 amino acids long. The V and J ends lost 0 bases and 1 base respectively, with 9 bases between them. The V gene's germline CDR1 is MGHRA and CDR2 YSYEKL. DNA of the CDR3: TGCGCCAGCAGCCAAGAGTCCCACAGCCAAGAGACCCAGTACTTC. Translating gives CASSQESHSQETQYF.